A selection of T cell receptor beta chains follows, all from one sample in a study of cytomegalovirus exposure and HLA in healthy donors. Profiling relied on immunoSEQ multiplex PCR, and the TCRdb table lists in-frame clones only, not all of them. The top ten clones hold over 0.75% of a sample with 300,000 to 400,000 clones, more than 80% of them seen once. Sequencing used PBMCs. These receptors were collected from a woman aged 18-29 years in good health and CMV-seronegative. Each CDR3 is given with its conserved first and last residue. Fields, in order: D gene, J gene, V gene, clone size, CDR3 DNA, CDR3 protein. D genes are given only for firm matches. The size field is filled for only some rows; it gives once, few, many or a size class.

>TRBD2|TRBJ2-1|TRBV5-1|.
TGCGCCAGCAGCTACGGACTAGCGGGAGGCAATGAGCAGTTCTTC
CASSYGLAGGNEQFF
>TRBD1|TRBJ1-4|TRBV30|.
TGTGCCTGGGGCCCCGGGACAGCAGCAGAGAAACTGTTTTTT
CAWGPGTAAEKLFF
>TRBD1|TRBJ1-4|TRBV6-1|.
TGTGCCAGCAGGCGATCACAGGGGCAAGGTGAAAAACTGTTTTTT
CASRRSQGQGEKLFF
>TRBD1|TRBJ2-7|TRBV28|.
TGTGCCAGCAGTACCACGGACAGGACAACCTCCTACGAGCAGTACTTC
CASSTTDRTTSYEQYF
>.|TRBJ2-7|TRBV5-1|.
TGCGCCAGCAGCTTCCGGCAGGGGGGACACGAGCAGTACTTC
CASSFRQGGHEQYF
>.|TRBJ2-3|TRBV10-3|once
TGTGCCATCAGGGGGGTCCAGGGGACAGATACGCAGTATTTT
CAIRGVQGTDTQYF
>.|TRBJ2-3|TRBV27|.
TGTGCCAGCCGAAGTGAGGGCCATTTTATGGATACGCAGTATTTT
CASRSEGHFMDTQYF
>.|TRBJ1-5|TRBV18|.
TGTGCCAGCTCAGAGCAGCGGGGACAGCCCCAGCATTTT
CASSEQRGQPQHF
>TRBD2|TRBJ2-1|TRBV6-1|.
TGTGCCACCCTCGTGACTAGCGAGCAGTTCTTC
CATLVTSEQFF
>TRBD2|TRBJ2-7|TRBV6-6|.
TGTGCCAGCAGTGGACTAGCGCAAGAGCAGTACTTC
CASSGLAQEQYF
>.|TRBJ2-1|TRBV7-9|.
TGTGCCAGCTCCGCCCGGGGGGCTCGGTCCTACAATGAGCAGTTCTTC
CASSARGARSYNEQFF
>.|TRBJ2-7|TRBV28|.
TGTGCCAGCAGTGATACAGGGTCTAACTACGAGCAGTACTTC
CASSDTGSNYEQYF
>.|TRBJ2-7|TRBV5-1|.
TGCGCCAGCAGCTCGGGACAAAGCGCTGGGCAGTACTTC
CASSSGQSAGQYF
>.|TRBJ2-3|TRBV5-6|.
TGTGCCAGTAGCCTCGGAGGGACAGATACGCAGTATTTT
CASSLGGTDTQYF
>TRBD1|TRBJ2-7|TRBV13|.
TGTGCCAGCATCCCGTCGGGGACAGAGATCTACGAGCAGTACTTC
CASIPSGTEIYEQYF
>.|TRBJ2-1|TRBV6-6|.
TGTGCCAGCAGTTCCCTCCGGACAGCAAATGAGCAGTTCTTC
CASSSLRTANEQFF
>TRBD1|TRBJ1-2|TRBV6-5|.
TGTGCCAGCAGTTACTCCCGACAGGGCCATTATGGCTACACCTTC
CASSYSRQGHYGYTF
>TRBD2|TRBJ2-5|TRBV5-1|.
TGCGCCAGCAGATTTTCCCGACTAGCGGGGGAAGAGACCCAGTACTTC
CASRFSRLAGEETQYF
>.|TRBJ2-7|TRBV5-5|.
TGTGCCAGCAGACCAGAGACAGGCCCCTACGAGCAGTACTTC
CASRPETGPYEQYF
>TRBD1|TRBJ2-7|TRBV6-1|.
TGTGCCAGCAGTGAAATGGGGACAGCCTACGAGCAGTACTTC
CASSEMGTAYEQYF
>TRBD1|TRBJ1-2|TRBV10-2|.
TGCGCCAGCAGTGACCTCGATGCGGGACAGGTGATATCTCCCGGCTACACCTTC
CASSDLDAGQVISPGYTF
>.|TRBJ1-2|TRBV5-1|.
TGCGCCAGCAGCTTGGCCATTAACGGGAACTATGGCTACACCTTC
CASSLAINGNYGYTF
>TRBD2|TRBJ2-1|TRBV11-2|many
TGTGCCAGCAGCTTAAGTTTTTCCAGCGGGAGGGGGAATGAGCAGTTCTTC
CASSLSFSSGRGNEQFF
>TRBD1|TRBJ2-7|TRBV6-5|.
TGTGCCACCAGACAGGGCCAACCTCTCGAGCAGTACTTC
CATRQGQPLEQYF
>.|TRBJ1-6|TRBV25-1|.
TGTGCCAGCACTGGCACGAATGGCAATTCACCCCTCCACTTT
CASTGTNGNSPLHF
>.|TRBJ2-7|TRBV1|.
TGCACCAGCAGTCCTAAGAGGACAGGACACTACGAGCAGTACTTC
CTSSPKRTGHYEQYF
>.|TRBJ2-7|TRBV6-5|.
TGTGCCAGCAGTTACGATGGGGGGATTAGCGAGCAGTACTTC
CASSYDGGISEQYF
>TRBD1|TRBJ1-3|TRBV28|.
TGTGCCAGCAGTTTAGGGACAGGGACTGGAAACACCATATATTTT
CASSLGTGTGNTIYF
>TRBD2|TRBJ2-7|TRBV5-1|.
TGCGCCAGCAGCTTGGGACCACAGGGAGGCGCTAGCGGGAGAGAAGAGCAGTACTTC
CASSLGPQGGASGREEQYF
>.|TRBJ2-3|TRBV9|.
TGTGCCAGCAGGACGGGGGATACGCAGTATTTT
CASRTGDTQYF
>.|TRBJ2-5|TRBV5-8|medium-sized
TGTGCCAGCAGCTTGCCCGGGACAATTCAAGAGACCCAGTACTTC
CASSLPGTIQETQYF
>.|TRBJ1-1|TRBV6-1|.
TGTGCCAGCAGGGCCGCGGGTGAGTACACTGAAGCTTTCTTT
CASRAAGEYTEAFF
>TRBD1|TRBJ2-7|TRBV5-4|.
TGTGCCAGCAGCTTGGGGCAGGGGGCCGGATACGAGCAGTACTTC
CASSLGQGAGYEQYF
>TRBD1|TRBJ1-1|TRBV29-1|.
TGCAGCGTTGAAGCTCCCCTTTCGGACAGGCCTACCTTCGGGACTGAAGCTTTCTTT
CSVEAPLSDRPTFGTEAFF
>.|TRBJ2-7|TRBV28|.
TGTGCCAGCAGCGACTTAAAAACGGCTGCCTACGAGCAGTACTTC
CASSDLKTAAYEQYF
>.|TRBJ1-1|TRBV13|.
TGTGCCAGCAGCTTAGAGCGCCGGGGGACTGAAGCTTTCTTT
CASSLERRGTEAFF
>.|TRBJ2-7|TRBV30|once
TGTGCCTGGCCAACAGGGACCTGCGAGCAGTACTTC
CAWPTGTCEQYF